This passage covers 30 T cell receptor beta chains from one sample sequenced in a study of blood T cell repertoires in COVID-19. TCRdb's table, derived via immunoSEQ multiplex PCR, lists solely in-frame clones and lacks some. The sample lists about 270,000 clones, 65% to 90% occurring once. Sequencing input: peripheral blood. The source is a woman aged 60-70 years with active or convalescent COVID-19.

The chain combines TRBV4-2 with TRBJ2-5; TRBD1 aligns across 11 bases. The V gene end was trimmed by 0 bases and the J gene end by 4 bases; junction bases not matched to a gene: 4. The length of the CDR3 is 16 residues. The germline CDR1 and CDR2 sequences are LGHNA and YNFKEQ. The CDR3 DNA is TGTGCCAGCAGCCAAGAGGGACAGGGGGTAGGAGAGACCCAGTACTTC. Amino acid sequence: CASSQEGQGVGETQYF.

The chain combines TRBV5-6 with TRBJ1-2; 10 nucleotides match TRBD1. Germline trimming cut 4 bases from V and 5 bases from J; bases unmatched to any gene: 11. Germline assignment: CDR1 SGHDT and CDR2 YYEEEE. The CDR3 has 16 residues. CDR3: CASSVGLGQGDYGYTF. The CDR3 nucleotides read TGTGCCAGCAGCGTCGGGCTTGGACAGGGGGATTATGGCTACACCTTC. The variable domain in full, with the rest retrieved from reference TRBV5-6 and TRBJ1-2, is DAGVTQSPTHLIKTRGQQVTLRCSPKSGHDTVSWYQQALGQGPQFIFQYYEEEERQRGNFPDRFSGHQFPNYSSELNVNALLLGDSALYLCASSVGLGQGDYGYTFGSGTRLTVV.

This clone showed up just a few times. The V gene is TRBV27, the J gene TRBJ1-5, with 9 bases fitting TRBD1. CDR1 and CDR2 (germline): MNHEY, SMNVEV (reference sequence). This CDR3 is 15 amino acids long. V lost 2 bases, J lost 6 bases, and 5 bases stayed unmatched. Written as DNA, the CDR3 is TGTGCCAGCAGTTTAACAGGACAGGGGTTTCAGCCCCAGCATTTT. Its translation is CASSLTGQGFQPQHF.

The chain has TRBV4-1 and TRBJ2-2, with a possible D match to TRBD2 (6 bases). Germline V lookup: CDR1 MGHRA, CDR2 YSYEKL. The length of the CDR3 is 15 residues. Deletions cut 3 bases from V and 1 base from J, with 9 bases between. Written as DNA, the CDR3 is TGCGCCAGCAGCCATCGGGACTTGAACACCGGGGAGCTGTTTTTT. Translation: CASSHRDLNTGELFF.

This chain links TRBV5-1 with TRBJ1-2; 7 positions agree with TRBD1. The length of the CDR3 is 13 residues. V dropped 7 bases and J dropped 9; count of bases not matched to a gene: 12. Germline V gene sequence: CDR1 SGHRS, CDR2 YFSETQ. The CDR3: CASGTTGEGSYTF. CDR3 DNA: TGCGCCAGCGGGACAACAGGGGAAGGGAGCTACACCTTC.

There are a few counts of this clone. CDR3: CASRQGGLRGYTF. In DNA form, the CDR3 reads TGTGCCAGCCGACAGGGCGGCTTGCGTGGCTACACCTTC. The V gene is TRBV19, the J gene TRBJ1-2; 7 nucleotides match TRBD1. The J segment lost 7 bases and the V segment lost 9 bases, leaving 11 bases of the junction unmatched. The CDR3 extends over 13 amino acids. CDR1 and CDR2 (germline): LNHDA, SQIVND (reference sequence).

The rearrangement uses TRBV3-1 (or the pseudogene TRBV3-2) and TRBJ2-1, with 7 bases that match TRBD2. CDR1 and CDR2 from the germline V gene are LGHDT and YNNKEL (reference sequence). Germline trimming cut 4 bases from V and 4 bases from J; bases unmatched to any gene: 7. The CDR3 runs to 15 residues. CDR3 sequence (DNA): TGTGCCAGCAGCCCCCGGGACTACCCTTACAATGAGCAGTTCTTC. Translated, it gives CASSPRDYPYNEQFF.

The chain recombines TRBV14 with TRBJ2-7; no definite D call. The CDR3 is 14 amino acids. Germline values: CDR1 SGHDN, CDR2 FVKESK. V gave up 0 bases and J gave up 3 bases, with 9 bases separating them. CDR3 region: CASSQDFGHYEQYF. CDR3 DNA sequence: TGTGCCAGCAGCCAAGATTTTGGGCACTACGAGCAGTACTTC.

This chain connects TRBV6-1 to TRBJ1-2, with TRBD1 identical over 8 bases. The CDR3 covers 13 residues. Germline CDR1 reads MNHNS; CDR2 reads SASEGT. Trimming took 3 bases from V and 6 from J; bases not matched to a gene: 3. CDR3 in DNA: TGTGCCAGCAGTGAGGACAGGGTGCATGGCTACACCTTC. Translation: CASSEDRVHGYTF.

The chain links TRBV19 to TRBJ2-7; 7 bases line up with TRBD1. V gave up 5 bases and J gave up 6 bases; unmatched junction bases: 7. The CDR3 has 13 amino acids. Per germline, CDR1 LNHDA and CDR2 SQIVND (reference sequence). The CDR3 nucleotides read TGTGCCAGTAGTCTCCGACAGGGAACCGAGCAGTACTTC. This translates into CASSLRQGTEQYF. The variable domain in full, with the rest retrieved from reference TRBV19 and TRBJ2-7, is DGGITQSPKYLFRKEGQNVTLSCEQNLNHDAMYWYRQDPGQGLRLIYYSQIVNDFQKGDIAEGYSVSREKKESFPLTVTSAQKNPTAFYLCASSLRQGTEQYFGPGTRLTVT.

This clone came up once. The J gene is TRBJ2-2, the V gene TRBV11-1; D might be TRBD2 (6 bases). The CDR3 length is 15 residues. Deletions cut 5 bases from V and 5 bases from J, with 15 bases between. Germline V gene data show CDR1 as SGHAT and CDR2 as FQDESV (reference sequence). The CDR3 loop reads CASSPLRAGTGELFF. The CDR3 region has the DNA TGTGCCAGCAGCCCCTTAAGGGCGGGGACCGGGGAGCTGTTTTTT.

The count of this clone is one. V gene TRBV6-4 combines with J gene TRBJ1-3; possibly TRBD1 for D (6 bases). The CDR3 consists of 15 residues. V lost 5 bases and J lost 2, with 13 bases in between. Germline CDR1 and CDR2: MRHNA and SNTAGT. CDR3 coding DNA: TGTGCCAGCAGTTCCAGGGGTTCGGCTGGAAACACCATATATTTT. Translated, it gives CASSSRGSAGNTIYF.

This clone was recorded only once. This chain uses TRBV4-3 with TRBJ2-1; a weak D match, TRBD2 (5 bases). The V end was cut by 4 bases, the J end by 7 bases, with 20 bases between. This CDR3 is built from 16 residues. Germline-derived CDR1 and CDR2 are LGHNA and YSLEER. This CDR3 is CASSPDTPGYGNEQFF. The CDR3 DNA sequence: TGCGCCAGCAGCCCCGATACTCCGGGGTATGGGAATGAGCAGTTCTTC.

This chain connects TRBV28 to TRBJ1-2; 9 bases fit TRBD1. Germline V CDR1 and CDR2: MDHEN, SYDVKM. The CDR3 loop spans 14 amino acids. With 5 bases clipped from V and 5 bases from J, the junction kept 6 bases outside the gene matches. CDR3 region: CASSRTGAGYGYTF. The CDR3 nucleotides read TGTGCCAGCAGTCGGACAGGGGCCGGATATGGCTACACCTTC.

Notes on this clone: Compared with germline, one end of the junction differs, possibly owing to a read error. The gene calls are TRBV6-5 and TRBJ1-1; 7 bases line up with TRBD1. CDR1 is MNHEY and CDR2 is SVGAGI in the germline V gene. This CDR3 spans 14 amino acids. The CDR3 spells CASSYLAGGTGAFF. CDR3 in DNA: TGTGCCAGCAGTTACTTGGCAGGGGGTACTGGAGCTTTCTTT.

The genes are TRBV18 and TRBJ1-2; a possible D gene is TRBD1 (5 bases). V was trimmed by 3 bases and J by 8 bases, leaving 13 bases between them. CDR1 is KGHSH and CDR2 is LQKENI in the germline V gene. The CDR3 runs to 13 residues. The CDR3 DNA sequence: TGTGCCAGCTCACCTCGGCAGGGCGGAGGCTACACCTTC. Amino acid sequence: CASSPRQGGGYTF.

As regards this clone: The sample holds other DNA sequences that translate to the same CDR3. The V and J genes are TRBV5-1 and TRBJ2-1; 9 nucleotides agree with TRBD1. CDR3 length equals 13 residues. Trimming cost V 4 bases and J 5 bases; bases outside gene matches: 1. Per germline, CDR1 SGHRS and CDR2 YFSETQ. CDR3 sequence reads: CASSGQGHNEQFF. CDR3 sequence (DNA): TGCGCCAGCAGCGGACAGGGGCACAATGAGCAGTTCTTC.

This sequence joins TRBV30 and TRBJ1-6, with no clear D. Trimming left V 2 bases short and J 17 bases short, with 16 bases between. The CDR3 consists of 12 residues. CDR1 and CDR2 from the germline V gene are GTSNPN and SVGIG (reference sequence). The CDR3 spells CAWSPLGQTFHF. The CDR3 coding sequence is TGTGCCTGGAGTCCACTGGGCCAGACATTCCACTTT.

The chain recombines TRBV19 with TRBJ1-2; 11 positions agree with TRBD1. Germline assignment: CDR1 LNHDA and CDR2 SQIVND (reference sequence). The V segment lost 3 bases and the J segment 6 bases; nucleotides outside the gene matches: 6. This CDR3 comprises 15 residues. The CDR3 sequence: CASSIGQGALNGYTF. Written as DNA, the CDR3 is TGTGCCAGTAGTATCGGACAGGGGGCCCTTAATGGCTACACCTTC.

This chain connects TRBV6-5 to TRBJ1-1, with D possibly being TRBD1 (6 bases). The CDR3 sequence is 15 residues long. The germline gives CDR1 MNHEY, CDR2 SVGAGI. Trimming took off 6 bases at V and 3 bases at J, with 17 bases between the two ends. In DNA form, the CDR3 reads TGTGCCAGCAGCGAGGACAGCCAGAGGGACACTGAAGCTTTCTTT. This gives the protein CASSEDSQRDTEAFF.

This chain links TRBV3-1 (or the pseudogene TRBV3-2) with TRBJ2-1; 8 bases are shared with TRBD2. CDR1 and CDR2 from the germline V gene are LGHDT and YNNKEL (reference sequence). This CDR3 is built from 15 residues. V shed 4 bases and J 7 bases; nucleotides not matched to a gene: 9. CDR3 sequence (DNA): TGTGCCAGCAGCCGCCCCGGGGGGGCTCTAAATGAGCAGTTCTTC. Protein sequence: CASSRPGGALNEQFF.

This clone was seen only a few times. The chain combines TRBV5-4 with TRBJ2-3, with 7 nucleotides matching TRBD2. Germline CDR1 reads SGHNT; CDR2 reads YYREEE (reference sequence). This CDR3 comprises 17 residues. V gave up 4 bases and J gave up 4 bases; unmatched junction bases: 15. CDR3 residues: CASSPAGYGGWADTQYF. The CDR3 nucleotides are TGTGCCAGCAGCCCGGCCGGCTACGGGGGGTGGGCAGATACGCAGTATTTT.

The CDR3 DNA reads TGTGCCAGCAGCAAAGTCGGACGGGGGGGCGGAGGCACGCAGTATTTT. It encodes CASSKVGRGGGGTQYF. V usage is TRBV21-1 and J usage is TRBJ2-3; TRBD2 was called by the table and not checked on the DNA. TRBV21-1 is recorded as a pseudogene. The CDR3 contains 16 residues.

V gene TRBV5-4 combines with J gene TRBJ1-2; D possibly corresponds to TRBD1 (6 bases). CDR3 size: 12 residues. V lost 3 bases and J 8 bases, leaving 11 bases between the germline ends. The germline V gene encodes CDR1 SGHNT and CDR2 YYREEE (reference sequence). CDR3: CASSWNRDGYTF. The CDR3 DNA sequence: TGTGCCAGCAGCTGGAACAGGGACGGCTACACCTTC.

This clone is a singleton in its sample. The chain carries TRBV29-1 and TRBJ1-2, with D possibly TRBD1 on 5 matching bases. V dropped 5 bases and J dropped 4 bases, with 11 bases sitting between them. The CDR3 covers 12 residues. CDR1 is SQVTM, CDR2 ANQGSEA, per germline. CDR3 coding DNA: TGCAGCGTTTTTCAGGGAGGCTATGGCTACACCTTC. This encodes CSVFQGGYGYTF. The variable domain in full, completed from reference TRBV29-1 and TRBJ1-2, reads SAVISQKPSRDICQRGTSLTIQCQVDSQVTMMFWYRQQPGQSLTLIATANQGSEATYESGFVIDKFPISRPNLTFSTLTVSNMSPEDSSIYLCSVFQGGYGYTFGSGTRLTVV.

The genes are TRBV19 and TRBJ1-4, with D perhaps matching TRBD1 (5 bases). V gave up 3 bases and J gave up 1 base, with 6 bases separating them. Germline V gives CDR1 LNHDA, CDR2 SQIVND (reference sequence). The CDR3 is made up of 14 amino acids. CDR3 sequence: CASSIGGTNEKLFF. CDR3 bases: TGTGCCAGTAGTATCGGGGGAACTAATGAAAAACTGTTTTTT.

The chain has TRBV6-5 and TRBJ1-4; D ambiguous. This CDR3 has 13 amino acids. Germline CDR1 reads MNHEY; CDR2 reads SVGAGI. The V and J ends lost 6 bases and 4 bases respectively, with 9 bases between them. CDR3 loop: CASSPRNNEKLFF. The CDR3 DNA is TGTGCCAGCAGCCCGCGGAATAATGAAAAACTGTTTTTT.

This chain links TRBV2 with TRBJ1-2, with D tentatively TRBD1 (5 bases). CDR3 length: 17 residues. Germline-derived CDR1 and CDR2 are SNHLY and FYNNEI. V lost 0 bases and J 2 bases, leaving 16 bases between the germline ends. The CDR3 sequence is CASSEAQEGRDNYGYTF. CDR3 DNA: TGTGCCAGCAGTGAAGCGCAGGAGGGACGAGACAACTATGGCTACACCTTC. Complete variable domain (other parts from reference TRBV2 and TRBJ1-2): EPEVTQTPSHQVTQMGQEVILRCVPISNHLYFYWYRQILGQKVEFLVSFYNNEISEKSEIFDDQFSVERPDGSNFTLKIRSTKLEDSAMYFCASSEAQEGRDNYGYTFGSGTRLTVV.

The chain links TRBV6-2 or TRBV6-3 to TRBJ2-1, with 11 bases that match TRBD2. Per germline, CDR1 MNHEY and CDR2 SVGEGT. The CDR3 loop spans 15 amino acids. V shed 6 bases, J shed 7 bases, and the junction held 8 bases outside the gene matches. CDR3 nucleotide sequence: TGTGCCAGCAGCCCGGCTAGCGGGGGGATTAATGAGCAGTTCTTC. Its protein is CASSPASGGINEQFF.

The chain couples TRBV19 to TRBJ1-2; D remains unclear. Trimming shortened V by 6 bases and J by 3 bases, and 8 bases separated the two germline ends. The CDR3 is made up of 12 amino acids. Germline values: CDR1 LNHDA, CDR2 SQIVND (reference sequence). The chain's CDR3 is CASSPADYGYTF. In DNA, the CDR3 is TGTGCCAGTAGCCCGGCGGACTATGGCTACACCTTC. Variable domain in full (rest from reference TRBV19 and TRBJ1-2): DGGITQSPKYLFRKEGQNVTLSCEQNLNHDAMYWYRQDPGQGLRLIYYSQIVNDFQKGDIAEGYSVSREKKESFPLTVTSAQKNPTAFYLCASSPADYGYTFGSGTRLTVV.